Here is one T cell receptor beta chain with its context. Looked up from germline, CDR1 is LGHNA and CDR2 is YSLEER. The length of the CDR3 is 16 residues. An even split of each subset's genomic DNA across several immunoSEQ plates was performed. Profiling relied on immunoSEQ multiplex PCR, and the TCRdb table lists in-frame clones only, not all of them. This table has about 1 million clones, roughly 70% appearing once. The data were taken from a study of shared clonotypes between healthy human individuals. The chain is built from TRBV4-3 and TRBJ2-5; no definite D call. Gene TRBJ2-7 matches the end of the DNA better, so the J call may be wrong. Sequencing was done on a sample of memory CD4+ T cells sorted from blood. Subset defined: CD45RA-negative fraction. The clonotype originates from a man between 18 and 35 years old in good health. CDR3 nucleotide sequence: TGCGCCAGCAGCCAAGAGTTGGCCTTGCCAAGATACGAGCAGTACTTC. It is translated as CASSQELALPRYEQYF.